This T cell receptor beta chain emerged from a study of CD8 T cells in Susac syndrome. RNA, at roughly 0.5 to 1 ug, was reverse transcribed with random hexamers. The authors amplified TCR beta CDR3 across 54 Vbeta and 13 Jbeta using immunoSEQ multiplex PCR. MiXCR was run by TCRdb on the immunoSEQ multiplex PCR reads, yielding one entry per CDR3 protein. The sample lists roughly 130,000 distinct CDR3 sequences; about 94% were seen once. Sequencing targeted TCR beta in T cells from blood (CD8+ and CD4+). FACS was used to enrich TEMRA cells, whereas the CD8+ and CD4+ T cells were obtained by negative isolation. The germline CDR1 and CDR2 sequences are LGHDT and YNNKEL (reference sequence). The length of the CDR3 is 14 residues. Trimming took 3 bases from V and 5 from J, leaving 13 bases between them.

Sequences were obtained from CD4+ T cells from PBMCs. J is TRBJ1-2 and V is TRBV3-1; no definite D call. This clonotype originated in a human donor with multiple sclerosis. CDR3 in DNA: TGTGCCAGCAGCCACCAGGCCGCGGGGTATGGCTACACCTTC. The encoded protein is CASSHQAAGYGYTF. Full variable domain (rest looked up from reference TRBV3-1 and TRBJ1-2): DTAVSQTPKYLVTQMGNDKSIKCEQNLGHDTMYWYKQDSKKFLKIMFSYNNKELIINETVPNRFSPKSPDKAHLNLHINSLELGDSAVYFCASSHQAAGYGYTFGSGTRLTVV.